The next 18 T cell receptor beta chains were all read from a single sample in a study of spatial heterogeneity in lung cancer. TCRdb passed the 5' RACE reads through MiXCR, listing each CDR3 protein once. The sample lists roughly 6,500 distinct CDR3 sequences; roughly 7.3% were seen once. The time point is: sample taken at primary tumor resection. The starting material was normal lung tissue next to the tumor, obtained at surgery. All receptors derive from a female donor with early-stage non-small cell lung cancer.

This clonotype appeared many times. The genes are TRBV7-8 and TRBJ2-7, with TRBD2 matching 7 bases. The CDR3 length is 15 residues. The V and J ends lost 1 base and 1 base, in that order; junction bases with no gene match: 4. CDR1 and CDR2 (germline): SGHVS, FQNEAQ. CDR3 sequence (DNA): TGTGCCAGCAGCTTAGGGGGGGGGTTTTCCTACGAGCAGTACTTC. Protein sequence: CASSLGGGFSYEQYF.

This clonotype was counted ten times or more. The V gene is TRBV12-3 or TRBV12-4, the J gene TRBJ2-5; TRBD2 aligns across 10 bases. With 2 bases clipped from V and 4 bases from J, the junction kept 4 bases outside the gene matches. The CDR3 covers 15 residues. The CDR3 here is CASSLLAGAPETQYF. Here the CDR3 DNA reads TGTGCCAGCAGTTTACTAGCGGGGGCCCCAGAGACCCAGTACTTC.

This clonotype was observed many times. The V gene is TRBV6-5, the J gene TRBJ2-4, with 8 bases fitting TRBD2. This CDR3 spans 15 amino acids. Germline loops: CDR1 MNHEY, CDR2 SVGAGI. J gave up 2 bases and V 5 bases, and 5 bases lay outside the gene matches. In DNA, the CDR3 is TGTGCCAGCAGTCGTACGGGGGGGTCCAAAAACATTCAGTACTTC. Protein product: CASSRTGGSKNIQYF.

This clonotype is judged medium-sized. This chain links TRBV12-3 or TRBV12-4 with TRBJ2-1, with TRBD1 identical over 9 bases. This CDR3 is built from 14 residues. The J segment lost 10 bases and the V segment lost 10 bases, leaving 14 bases of the junction unmatched. The CDR3 spells CATKPGQGVREQFF. Here the CDR3 DNA reads TGTGCCACCAAGCCGGGACAGGGTGTTAGGGAGCAGTTCTTC.

Judged by abundance, this clonotype is medium-sized. This sequence joins TRBV6-2 or TRBV6-3 and TRBJ1-1; no reliable D call. Trimming took 5 bases from V and 8 from J, leaving 12 bases between them. CDR1 MNHEY and CDR2 SVGEGT come from the germline V gene. This CDR3 region has 12 residues. The CDR3 region has the DNA TGTGCCAGCAGTCCTCGGGTTGCAGAAGCTTTCTTT. It is translated as CASSPRVAEAFF.

This clonotype was observed a few times. J is TRBJ2-7 and V is TRBV7-8; 11 nucleotides agree with TRBD2. This CDR3 has 18 amino acids. Looked up from germline, CDR1 is SGHVS and CDR2 is FQNEAQ. The V gene end was trimmed by 1 base and the J gene end by 0 bases; junction bases not matched to a gene: 8. The CDR3 region has the DNA TGTGCCAGCAGCTTAGTCAGGCTAGCGGGGGGACTCTCCTACGAGCAGTACTTC. Its protein product is CASSLVRLAGGLSYEQYF.

By share of the sample, this clonotype is medium-sized. The rearrangement uses TRBV4-1 and TRBJ1-5; D gene unclear. The germline gives CDR1 MGHRA, CDR2 YSYEKL. The CDR3 spans 14 residues. Trimming removed 1 base from V and 5 bases from J, with 9 bases in between. CDR3 loop: CASSQVDGDQPQHF. The CDR3 DNA follows: TGCGCCAGCAGCCAAGTAGACGGCGATCAGCCCCAGCATTTT.

This clonotype was observed at least ten times. This chain connects TRBV5-1 to TRBJ2-4; TRBD1 agrees at 7 bases. From germline, CDR1 is SGHRS and CDR2 YFSETQ. This CDR3 is 16 amino acids long. J lost 2 bases, V lost 2 bases, and 7 bases had no gene match. CDR3 loop: CASSLQGPITKNIQYF. The DNA of the CDR3 is TGCGCCAGCAGCTTACAGGGGCCCATAACCAAAAACATTCAGTACTTC.

This clonotype is deemed medium-sized. The chain has TRBV7-2 and TRBJ1-5, with D perhaps matching TRBD1 (5 bases). The V end was cut by 2 bases, the J end by 6 bases, with 17 bases between. Germline V gene data show CDR1 as SGHTA and CDR2 as FQGNSA. The CDR3 length is 16 residues. CDR3 sequence (DNA): TGTGCCAGCAGCTTATTTGCCAGGGCCGTGAGTCAGCCCCAGCATTTT. It encodes CASSLFARAVSQPQHF. Full variable domain (rest looked up from reference TRBV7-2 and TRBJ1-5): GAGVSQSPSNKVTEKGKDVELRCDPISGHTALYWYRQSLGQGLEFLIYFQGNSAPDKSGLPSDRFSAERTGGSVSTLTIQRTQQEDSAVYLCASSLFARAVSQPQHFGDGTRLSIL.

By its share, this clonotype is medium-sized. The chain is built from TRBV7-2 and TRBJ1-1; D is uncertain. Trimming removed 6 bases at V and 12 bases at J, with 20 bases between. Germline V lookup: CDR1 SGHTA, CDR2 FQGNSA. This CDR3 is built from 13 residues. Written as DNA, the CDR3 is TGTGCCAGCAGTTTCGATCGGCCAGACGGTACTTTCTTT. Its translation is CASSFDRPDGTFF.

This clonotype came up many times. The gene calls are TRBV10-3 and TRBJ2-1, with 7 bases fitting TRBD1. The CDR3 is 13 residues long. Germline trimming cut 6 bases from V and 6 bases from J; bases unmatched to any gene: 5. Germline V gene lookup returns CDR1 ENHRY and CDR2 SYGVKD. The CDR3: CAIRENRGNEQFF. CDR3 nucleotide sequence: TGTGCCATCAGGGAGAACAGGGGCAATGAGCAGTTCTTC.

This clonotype is large in the sample. V gene TRBV24-1 combines with J gene TRBJ2-1; D tentatively fits TRBD1 or TRBD2 (6 bases each). The CDR3 spans 14 residues. CDR1 KGHDR and CDR2 SFDVKD come from the germline V gene. The V gene lost 4 bases and the J gene lost 7 bases, with 13 bases spanning the gap. In DNA form, the CDR3 reads TGTGCCACCAGTGAGCCCGGAGGGGGGAATGAGCAGTTCTTC. It yields the protein CATSEPGGGNEQFF.

CDR3 coding DNA: TGTGCCACCAGCAGAGAAGCAGGACAGGGTCTGGTTGAGCAGTTCTTC. It encodes CATSREAGQGLVEQFF. The rearrangement joins TRBV15 to TRBJ2-1; 8 positions match TRBD1. The CDR3 runs 16 residues. Germline trimming cut 0 bases from V and 9 bases from J; bases unmatched to any gene: 10. CDR1 and CDR2 (germline): LNHNV, YYDKDF (reference sequence).

By sample fraction, this clonotype is medium-sized (0.01 to 0.1%). The chain uses TRBV20-1 and TRBJ2-3; unclear D gene. Trimming stripped 0 bases from V and 0 bases from J, with 10 bases between. This CDR3 contains 15 residues. Germline CDR1 reads DFQATT; CDR2 reads SNEGSKA (reference sequence). Here the CDR3 DNA reads TGCAGTGCTAGAGAGCGGCTCCTCAGCACAGATACGCAGTATTTT. Amino acid sequence: CSARERLLSTDTQYF.

By share, this clonotype counts as medium-sized. The rearrangement links TRBV5-1 to TRBJ2-7; D is possibly TRBD1 or TRBD2 (5 bases each). In germline, CDR1 is SGHRS, CDR2 YFSETQ. The V gene lost 5 bases and the J gene lost 0 bases, with 9 bases spanning the gap. CDR3 size: 13 residues. CDR3 DNA: TGCGCCAGCAGAATCGGGGCCTCCTACGAGCAGTACTTC. It encodes CASRIGASYEQYF.

The genes are TRBV7-9 and TRBJ2-3; TRBD2 aligns across 12 bases. V shed 3 bases, J shed 1 base, and the junction held 2 bases outside the gene matches. This CDR3 contains 16 residues. The germline gives CDR1 SEHNR, CDR2 FQNEAQ (reference sequence). CDR3 sequence: CASSFTSGGRTDTQYF. For the CDR3, the DNA is TGTGCCAGCAGCTTTACTAGCGGGGGGCGCACAGATACGCAGTATTTT.

V is TRBV6-2 or TRBV6-3 and J is TRBJ2-1; 12 bases fit TRBD2. The ends lost 6 bases at V and 7 bases at J; junction bases unmatched: 7. Germline CDR1 and CDR2: MNHEY and SVGEGT. This CDR3 region has 15 residues. The CDR3 sequence is CASRTASGGANEQFF. CDR3 DNA: TGTGCCAGCAGGACGGCTAGCGGGGGGGCGAATGAGCAGTTCTTC.

This clonotype was observed many times. CDR3 amino acids: CSASYQVERRAFF. The CDR3, as DNA: TGCAGTGCTAGTTACCAGGTCGAAAGAAGGGCTTTCTTT. J is TRBJ1-1 and V is TRBV20-1; D is undetermined. V lost 3 bases, J lost 11 bases, and 19 bases lay in between. Germline-derived CDR1 and CDR2 are DFQATT and SNEGSKA (reference sequence). The CDR3 sequence is 13 residues long.